One and the same sample provided the 24 T cell receptor beta chains below, sequenced in a study of cytomegalovirus exposure and HLA in healthy donors. The PCR was carried out with 60 Vbeta primers and 13 Jbeta primers. The protocol was immunoSEQ multiplex PCR, while the TCRdb copy is restricted to in-frame clones and leaves out a portion. The table shows around 120,000 clones, with around three quarters occurring only once. The sequenced sample was PBMCs. The receptors were sampled from a woman aged 40 to 50 in good health and CMV-seropositive.

The chain uses TRBV6-5 and TRBJ1-3; the D is unclear. The CDR3 has 15 amino acids. Per the germline V gene, CDR1 is MNHEY and CDR2 is SVGAGI. Trimming left V 2 bases short and J 0 bases short, with 8 bases between. The CDR3 DNA follows: TGTGCCAGCAGTTACGATCGGGACTCTGGAAACACCATATATTTT. Encoded protein: CASSYDRDSGNTIYF.

This chain connects TRBV14 to TRBJ1-5, with no clear D. V gave up 2 bases and J gave up 7 bases, with 9 bases separating them. Germline assignment: CDR1 SGHDN and CDR2 FVKESK. The CDR3 loop spans 13 amino acids. CDR3 protein: CASSQLSGQPQHF. The CDR3 region has the DNA TGTGCCAGCAGCCAACTCTCGGGACAGCCCCAGCATTTT.

V and J are TRBV5-4 and TRBJ2-3; 12 bases are shared with TRBD2. J was trimmed by 5 bases and V by 1 base; bases with no gene match: 2. Germline values: CDR1 SGHNT, CDR2 YYREEE (reference sequence). This CDR3 contains 15 residues. DNA of the CDR3: TGTGCCAGCAGCTTGAGACTAGCGGGGGAAGATACGCAGTATTTT. This translates into CASSLRLAGEDTQYF.

This sequence joins TRBV13 and TRBJ2-5; no firm D call. The J call may be faulty, since TRBJ2-7 better matches the DNA end. This CDR3 contains 12 residues. Germline CDR1 and CDR2: PRHDT and FYEKMQ (reference sequence). The CDR3: CASRKFPYEQYF. In DNA form, the CDR3 reads TGTGCCAGCAGAAAGTTTCCCTACGAGCAGTACTTC.

This chain links TRBV6-5 with TRBJ2-3; D is unclear. CDR1 MNHEY and CDR2 SVGAGI come from the germline V gene. The germline V and J ends were trimmed by 2 bases and 5 bases, with 5 bases remaining between them. The CDR3 is made up of 12 amino acids. CDR3: CASSYLGDTQYF. CDR3 in DNA: TGTGCCAGCAGTTACCTCGGAGATACGCAGTATTTT.

The chain couples TRBV6-4 to TRBJ2-7; D possibly corresponds to TRBD1 (6 bases). In germline, CDR1 is MRHNA, CDR2 SNTAGT. V dropped 8 bases and J dropped 1 base, with 15 bases sitting between them. There are 14 residues in the CDR3. CDR3 amino acids: CASASDRGSYEQYF. CDR3 bases: TGTGCCAGCGCTTCGGACAGAGGGTCCTACGAGCAGTACTTC.

This clone was counted a few times. The chain recombines TRBV4-1 with TRBJ1-2; D gene uncertain. Per the germline V gene, CDR1 is MGHRA and CDR2 is YSYEKL. The CDR3 runs 13 residues. Deletions cut 3 bases from V and 3 bases from J, with 8 bases between. This CDR3 reads CASSHTVDYGYTF. The CDR3 coding sequence is TGCGCCAGCAGCCACACGGTGGACTATGGCTACACCTTC.

The rearrangement uses TRBV21-1 and TRBJ1-1; TRBD1 is taken as the D call from the table, unchecked against the DNA. TRBV21-1 corresponds to a pseudogene. The CDR3 length is 17 residues. The CDR3: CASSKDPGTGFDTEAFF. CDR3 sequence (DNA): TGTGCCAGCAGCAAGGACCCCGGGACAGGGTTCGACACTGAAGCTTTCTTT.

The V and J genes are TRBV7-9 and TRBJ2-3; 8 positions agree with TRBD2. The CDR3 is made up of 17 amino acids. CDR1 is SEHNR, CDR2 FQNEAQ, per germline (reference sequence). Losses at the gene ends were 1 base for V and 0 bases for J; bases not matched to a gene: 6. CDR3 protein: CASSLGAAGASTDTQYF. The CDR3 DNA reads as TGTGCCAGCAGCTTAGGCGCAGCGGGGGCCAGCACAGATACGCAGTATTTT.

CDR3 nucleotide sequence: TGTGCCAGCAGCATTCTCACTAACTACAATGAGCAGTTCTTC. Protein sequence: CASSILTNYNEQFF. This rearrangement joins TRBV7-9 to TRBJ2-1; D remains unclear. CDR3 length equals 14 residues. V dropped 5 bases and J dropped 3 bases, with 11 bases sitting between them. Germline loops: CDR1 SEHNR, CDR2 FQNEAQ (reference sequence).

CDR3 sequence: CASSINSGRAYNEQFF. CDR3 in DNA: TGTGCCAGCAGCATCAATAGCGGGAGGGCCTACAATGAGCAGTTCTTC. V is TRBV6-4 and J is TRBJ2-1; TRBD2 matches at 11 bases. The length of the CDR3 is 16 residues. Germline loops: CDR1 MRHNA, CDR2 SNTAGT. V trimming: 6 bases; J trimming: 2 bases; junction bases outside the gene matches: 6.

This chain connects TRBV5-4 to TRBJ2-6; 11 positions match TRBD1. Trimming at V came to 4 bases and at J to 3 bases, leaving 6 bases not matched to a gene. The CDR3 covers 17 residues. Per the germline V gene, CDR1 is SGHNT and CDR2 is YYREEE (reference sequence). The CDR3 protein is CASSPGQGAGGANVLTF. The CDR3 region has the DNA TGTGCCAGCAGCCCCGGACAGGGGGCGGGTGGGGCCAACGTCCTGACTTTC.

The genes are TRBV5-1 and TRBJ2-5, with 7 bases fitting TRBD1. The V and J ends lost 4 bases and 1 base, in that order; junction bases with no gene match: 4. The germline V gene has CDR1 SGHRS and CDR2 YFSETQ. CDR3 size: 14 residues. DNA of the CDR3: TGCGCCAGCAGCACCCGGACAGGCCAAGAGACCCAGTACTTC. This codes for CASSTRTGQETQYF. The full variable domain, with the rest looked up from reference TRBV5-1 and TRBJ2-5, is KAGVTQTPRYLIKTRGQQVTLSCSPISGHRSVSWYQQTPGQGLQFLFEYFSETQRNKGNFPGRFSGRQFSNSRSEMNVSTLELGDSALYLCASSTRTGQETQYFGPGTRLLVL.

The chain combines TRBV25-1 with TRBJ1-1, with 7 nucleotides matching TRBD1. Germline V gene sequence: CDR1 MGHDK, CDR2 SYGVNS. V gave up 5 bases and J gave up 3 bases; unmatched junction bases: 3. The CDR3 has 13 residues. CDR3 DNA: TGTGCCAGCAGTCATGACAGGGACACTGAAGCTTTCTTT. Amino acid sequence: CASSHDRDTEAFF.

The chain is built from TRBV13 and TRBJ1-5, with D possibly being TRBD1 (6 bases). The CDR3 length is 15 residues. Germline CDR1 PRHDT, CDR2 FYEKMQ (reference sequence). Trimming stripped 2 bases from V and 4 bases from J, with 12 bases between. The CDR3 nucleotides are TGTGCCAGCAGCTTATCGCCTACAGGGAATCAGCCCCAGCATTTT. Residues: CASSLSPTGNQPQHF.

The chain recombines TRBV7-2 with TRBJ2-3, with no clear D. Per germline, CDR1 SGHTA and CDR2 FQGNSA. Deletions cut 1 base from V and 6 bases from J, with 11 bases between. CDR3 length: 14 amino acids. The CDR3 DNA follows: TGTGCCAGCAGCTTAGAAGGTCCGCGGGATACGCAGTATTTT. Translated, it gives CASSLEGPRDTQYF.

This chain joins TRBV7-2 and TRBJ2-7, with D unclear. Germline CDR1 SGHTA, CDR2 FQGNSA. The length of the CDR3 is 13 residues. V was trimmed by 6 bases and J by 4 bases, leaving 13 bases between them. CDR3 residues: CASSYGRSYEQYF. CDR3 nucleotide sequence: TGTGCCAGCAGTTACGGTAGGAGTTACGAGCAGTACTTC.

This clone appeared once. V usage is TRBV7-9 and J usage is TRBJ1-1, with unresolved D. The CDR3 covers 13 residues. In germline, CDR1 is SEHNR, CDR2 FQNEAQ (reference sequence). Trimming stripped 1 base from V and 4 bases from J, with 7 bases between. CDR3 coding DNA: TGTGCCAGCAGCTTAGGGCAGCGCACTGAAGCTTTCTTT. Its translation: CASSLGQRTEAFF.

This clone is a singleton in its sample. V and J are TRBV9 and TRBJ1-1; the D gene is possibly TRBD1 (5 bases). Trimming removed 2 bases at V and 4 bases at J, with 12 bases between. This CDR3 has 14 amino acids. In germline, CDR1 is SGDLS, CDR2 YYNGEE. CDR3 sequence: CASSVGGGSTEAFF. For the CDR3, the DNA is TGTGCCAGCAGCGTCGGGGGGGGGAGCACTGAAGCTTTCTTT.

The chain recombines TRBV7-3 with TRBJ2-2, with D possibly TRBD1 on 7 matching bases. CDR1 and CDR2 (germline): SGHTA, FQGTGA. Trimming left V 1 base short and J 5 bases short, with 11 bases between. The CDR3 has 15 amino acids. CDR3 sequence: CASSLKGAGTGELFF. Here the CDR3 DNA reads TGTGCCAGCAGCTTAAAGGGGGCGGGAACCGGGGAGCTGTTTTTT.

The rearrangement links TRBV2 to TRBJ1-1, with a weak D call TRBD1 (5 bases). CDR1 and CDR2 (germline): SNHLY, FYNNEI. The CDR3 loop spans 14 amino acids. V lost 7 bases, J lost 5 bases, and 17 bases lay in between. The CDR3: CASTIRRGGTEAFF. In DNA, the CDR3 is TGTGCCAGCACCATCCGTCGGGGGGGGACTGAAGCTTTCTTT.

The chain uses TRBV15 and TRBJ2-1; 12 bases match TRBD2. CDR3 size: 16 residues. After removal of 3 bases from V and 5 bases from J, the junction contained 5 bases not matched to a gene. Germline V gene data show CDR1 as LNHNV and CDR2 as YYDKDF (reference sequence). Written as DNA, the CDR3 is TGTGCCACCAGCAGGGCCGGGACTAGCGGGCACAATGAGCAGTTCTTC. Protein: CATSRAGTSGHNEQFF.

The chain joins TRBV7-3 to TRBJ2-3; 7 bases line up with TRBD2. Per the germline V gene, CDR1 is SGHTA and CDR2 is FQGTGA. V was pared by 7 bases and J by 2 bases, with 6 bases of the junction left unmatched. This CDR3 contains 14 residues. The CDR3 DNA reads as TGTGCCAGCATCCATCTAGCGGACACAGATACGCAGTATTTT. Translating gives CASIHLADTDTQYF.

The rearrangement links TRBV30 to TRBJ2-3; D might be TRBD1 (6 bases). V was trimmed by 3 bases and J by 5 bases, leaving 18 bases between them. From germline, CDR1 is GTSNPN and CDR2 SVGIG (reference sequence). This CDR3 is built from 15 residues. CDR3 coding DNA: TGTGCCTGGAGCGGCAGTGGGGGCTTGGGAGATACGCAGTATTTT. This codes for CAWSGSGGLGDTQYF. The whole variable domain, filled in from reference TRBV30 and TRBJ2-3, reads SQTIHQWPATLVQPVGSPLSLECTVEGTSNPNLYWYRQAAGRGLQLLFYSVGIGQISSEVPQNLSASRPQDRQFILSSKKLLLSDSGFYLCAWSGSGGLGDTQYFGPGTRLTVL.